This T cell receptor (beta chain) was profiled in a study of blood T cells in healthy people across ages. This clonotype was seen a single time. What it recognizes is unknown. Individuals who donated were healthy Caucasians from Russia aged about 6 to 100. Each donor had around 9.2 milliliters of peripheral blood drawn. Overall study results and limits: Long-lived and aged donors differed, with more naive CD4+ cells and higher diversity in the long-lived.

Primers used in a second PCR of about 6 to 12 cycles were a sample-barcoded 5' primer and a J-beta primer mix. With 12 random nucleotides, a template-switch adaptor tagged each individual cDNA molecule. TCRdb re-analysed the 5' RACE reads in MiXCR, keeping a single row per CDR3 protein. The sample shows about 680,000 distinct CDR3 sequences, around 45% of them seen only once. The V gene's germline CDR1 is GTSNPN and CDR2 SVGIG (reference sequence). There are 15 residues in the CDR3. V was shortened by 1 base and J by 5 bases, with 15 bases between the two germline ends. This chain connects TRBV30 to TRBJ2-1; perhaps D is TRBD1 or TRBD2 (6 bases each). Material: blood. This TCR was recovered from an older woman in good health. CDR3 sequence: CAWSALGGGNNEQFF. CDR3 coding DNA: TGTGCCTGGAGTGCACTGGGGGGCGGAAACAATGAGCAGTTCTTC.